This paragraph reports one T cell receptor beta chain. This sample was included in a study of blood T cells in healthy people across ages. A second PCR, run for about 7 to 12 cycles, used a sample-barcoded 5' primer plus a J-beta primer mix. From the 5' RACE reads, TCRdb called clonotypes with MiXCR, one entry per CDR3 protein. Here the sample spans hundreds of thousands of distinct CDR3 sequences, roughly half being singletons. For every donor, a draw yielded roughly 10 milliliters of peripheral blood. Per-sample PBMC isolation yielded at least 6.5 million cells. The specimen sequenced was blood. This clonotype originated in a woman aged 80 or over in good health.

For the CDR3, the DNA is TGTGCCAGCAGCGGACCGGGACTAGCGGGAGGCCCCCCGCGGAATGAGCAGTTCTTC. Translation: CASSGPGLAGGPPRNEQFF. The J gene is TRBJ2-1, the V gene TRBV6-1; the match to TRBD2 covers 15 bases. From germline, CDR1 is MNHNS and CDR2 SASEGT. The CDR3 runs 19 residues. The V gene end was trimmed by 6 bases and the J gene end by 7 bases; junction bases not matched to a gene: 16.